This T cell receptor beta chain was sequenced in a study of blood T cell repertoires in COVID-19. Study at large: Samples representing acute and convalescent COVID-19 were sourced from the United States, Italy and Spain. From T cells, B-cell-depleted T cells, or PBMCs came the material, which was cDNA or gDNA.

Study processing details: Scientists estimated how many nucleated cells there were by amplifying reference gene primers. Generated by immunoSEQ multiplex PCR, the TCRdb table keeps only in-frame clones and is missing some. Clonal size and the V and J genes are those of that table, whereas D and trimming came from the DNA. The sample holds 170,000 or so clones, 80% to 90% seen once. Trimming removed 1 base from V and 0 bases from J, with 10 bases in between. Germline lookup yields CDR1 SGHNT and CDR2 YENEEA. There are 15 residues in the CDR3. V and J are TRBV11-3 and TRBJ2-7, with D perhaps TRBD1 (5 bases). Sequencing was carried out using peripheral blood. The origin of this receptor is a man aged 45-65 years with active or convalescent COVID-19. The CDR3 coding sequence is TGTGCCAGCAGCTTAGGCAGGGTAGCCTCCTACGAGCAGTACTTC. It encodes CASSLGRVASYEQYF.